A single sample is the source of the 22 T cell receptor beta chains below, sequenced in a study of T-cell memory formation after mild COVID-19. TCRdb ran MiXCR on the 5' RACE reads and lists one entry per CDR3 protein. The data hold 250,000 to 300,000 distinct CDR3 sequences, with about a sixth observed a single time. The sample comprised PBMCs or a T cell subset sorted from them (not recorded which). These TCRs come from a man aged 18 to 30 who had mild COVID-19 (a few samples of this study predate the infection). Cell type and time point are not known.

This CDR3 is CASRELGGAGELFF. Written as DNA, the CDR3 is TGTGCCAGCAGAGAACTAGGAGGGGCCGGGGAGCTGTTTTTT. V gene TRBV6-2 or TRBV6-3 combines with J gene TRBJ2-2; a possible D gene is TRBD2 (6 bases). The CDR3 runs 14 residues. The V and J ends lost 6 bases and 6 bases respectively, with 14 bases between them. CDR1 MNHEY and CDR2 SVGEGT come from the germline V gene.

This clonotype was seen only a few times. The gene calls are TRBV4-3 and TRBJ1-1; D gene unclear. From germline, CDR1 is LGHNA and CDR2 YSLEER. V was clipped by 1 base and J by 5 bases, with 11 bases between them. There are 14 residues in the CDR3. CDR3 DNA sequence: TGCGCCAGCAGCCAAGCCAAAATGGGAACTGAAGCTTTCTTT. It is translated as CASSQAKMGTEAFF.

This clonotype was counted between two and nine times. The V gene is TRBV7-2, the J gene TRBJ1-2; the match to TRBD1 covers 9 bases. Losses at the gene ends were 4 bases for V and 7 bases for J; bases not matched to a gene: 13. The CDR3 is 16 residues long. Germline V gene data show CDR1 as SGHTA and CDR2 as FQGNSA. CDR3 amino acids: CASSWYRDRATRGYTF. Here the CDR3 DNA reads TGTGCCAGCAGCTGGTACCGGGACAGGGCTACCCGTGGCTACACCTTC.

This chain uses TRBV5-1 with TRBJ2-7; D is unresolved. Germline CDR1 reads SGHRS; CDR2 reads YFSETQ. This CDR3 has 15 amino acids. Trimming cost V 0 bases and J 3 bases, with 13 bases left between them. CDR3 coding DNA: TGCGCCAGCAGCTTGGGAGCCGACGTGCGCTACGAGCAGTACTTC. Amino acid sequence: CASSLGADVRYEQYF.

This clonotype was counted ten times or more. The chain joins TRBV4-3 to TRBJ1-1; possible D gene TRBD1, 6 bases. Germline CDR1 and CDR2: LGHNA and YSLEER. CDR3 length equals 15 residues. V shed 3 bases and J shed 3 bases, with 14 bases lying between them. The CDR3: CASSHPDRRDTEAFF. As DNA, the CDR3 is TGCGCCAGCAGCCACCCCGACAGGCGAGACACTGAAGCTTTCTTT.

This clonotype was picked up a small number of times. This rearrangement joins TRBV2 to TRBJ2-4, with D possibly called TRBD1 or TRBD2 (5 bases each). The germline V gene has CDR1 SNHLY and CDR2 FYNNEI. The CDR3 spans 13 residues. Trimming removed 4 bases at V and 1 base at J, with 5 bases between. Here the CDR3 reads CASSGGAKNIQYF. As DNA, the CDR3 is TGTGCCAGCAGTGGGGGGGCCAAAAACATTCAGTACTTC. Filled out from reference TRBV2 and TRBJ2-4, the complete variable domain reads EPEVTQTPSHQVTQMGQEVILRCVPISNHLYFYWYRQILGQKVEFLVSFYNNEISEKSEIFDDQFSVERPDGSNFTLKIRSTKLEDSAMYFCASSGGAKNIQYFGAGTRLSVL.

The chain joins TRBV4-1 to TRBJ1-2; no clear D gene. The V end was cut by 1 base, the J end by 4 bases, with 7 bases between. Germline lookup yields CDR1 MGHRA and CDR2 YSYEKL. The CDR3 consists of 13 residues. Written as DNA, the CDR3 is TGCGCCAGCAGCCAAGGACACGGCTATGGCTACACCTTC. Residues: CASSQGHGYGYTF.

V usage is TRBV2 and J usage is TRBJ2-1; 8 bases map to TRBD2. Germline CDR1 is SNHLY and CDR2 is FYNNEI. This CDR3 has 16 amino acids. Trimming took 7 bases from V and 8 from J; bases not matched to a gene: 16. This CDR3 is CASKPREGIRGDEQFF. In nucleotides, the CDR3 is TGTGCCAGCAAACCCCGGGAGGGGATAAGGGGCGATGAGCAGTTCTTC.

The chain uses TRBV10-3 and TRBJ2-1; 7 positions match TRBD2. Looked up from germline, CDR1 is ENHRY and CDR2 is SYGVKD. V was clipped by 4 bases and J by 4 bases; unmatched bases: 10. CDR3 length: 16 residues. The CDR3 DNA sequence: TGTGCCATCAGTGGATCAGCGGGGCCAAGATACAATGAGCAGTTCTTC. This translates into CAISGSAGPRYNEQFF.

This clonotype has just a few counts. The V and J genes are TRBV4-3 and TRBJ2-3; unclear D gene. The CDR3 spans 13 residues. The V gene lost 0 bases and the J gene lost 8 bases, with 9 bases spanning the gap. The germline V gene has CDR1 LGHNA and CDR2 YSLEER. The CDR3 DNA reads TGCGCCAGCAGCCAAGATGTCTTAACTACGCAGTATTTT. Encoded protein: CASSQDVLTTQYF.

This clonotype was counted many times. The chain carries TRBV11-2 and TRBJ1-1; the D is unclear. Germline lookup yields CDR1 SGHAT and CDR2 FQNNGV. The CDR3 contains 14 residues. Trimming removed 1 base at V and 2 bases at J, with 8 bases between. The CDR3 region is CASSLVTGNTEAFF. CDR3 in DNA: TGTGCCAGCAGCTTAGTGACGGGAAACACTGAAGCTTTCTTT.

This clonotype was seen more than once but under ten times. The chain links TRBV25-1 to TRBJ2-3; 7 bases line up with TRBD1. This CDR3 contains 16 residues. The ends lost 8 bases at V and 3 bases at J; junction bases unmatched: 14. Germline lookup yields CDR1 MGHDK and CDR2 SYGVNS. This CDR3 reads CASGKFPVTGTDTQYF. The CDR3 nucleotides read TGTGCCAGCGGAAAATTCCCCGTGACAGGGACAGATACGCAGTATTTT.

This clonotype has more than one count but fewer than ten. This chain's CDR3 is CASSLNRGRSGELFF. In DNA, the CDR3 is TGTGCCAGCAGTCTTAACAGGGGGCGAAGCGGGGAGCTGTTTTTT. The chain employs TRBV28 and TRBJ2-2; TRBD1 matches at 9 bases. The CDR3 extends over 15 amino acids. The germline V gene has CDR1 MDHEN and CDR2 SYDVKM. V was pared by 5 bases and J by 7 bases, with 8 bases of the junction left unmatched.

CDR3 in amino acids: CASSEASSGNTIYF. CDR3 nucleotide sequence: TGTGCCAGCTCAGAGGCGAGCTCTGGAAACACCATATATTTT. This chain uses TRBV18 with TRBJ1-3; no clear D. Germline CDR1 reads KGHSH; CDR2 reads LQKENI. The CDR3 is made up of 14 amino acids. V was cut by 5 bases and J by 0 bases, with 8 bases left in between. Supplemented by reference TRBV18 and TRBJ1-3, the full variable domain reads NAGVMQNPRHLVRRRGQEARLRCSPMKGHSHVYWYRQLPEEGLKFMVYLQKENIIDESGMPKERFSAEFPKEGPSILRIQQVVRGDSAAYFCASSEASSGNTIYFGEGSWLTVV.

The sample holds a few counts of this clonotype. V usage is TRBV4-1 and J usage is TRBJ2-7; 7 bases fit TRBD1. The CDR3 is 14 residues long. Germline V gives CDR1 MGHRA, CDR2 YSYEKL. J was trimmed by 0 bases and V by 5 bases; bases with no gene match: 4. CDR3 nucleotides: TGCGCCAGCAGCTCCCGGGACAGCTCCTACGAGCAGTACTTC. Its protein is CASSSRDSSYEQYF.

This clonotype occurred a few times. The V gene is TRBV5-6, the J gene TRBJ1-2; TRBD1 might be the D (5 bases). The CDR3 is 15 residues long. V dropped 5 bases and J dropped 11 bases, with 25 bases sitting between them. Germline-derived CDR1 and CDR2 are SGHDT and YYEEEE. The CDR3 region is CASRKQDLYVLSYTF. CDR3 nucleotides: TGTGCCAGCAGGAAACAGGACTTATACGTACTAAGTTACACCTTC.

V is TRBV7-6 and J is TRBJ2-7, with D possibly matching TRBD2 (5 bases). V was pared by 5 bases and J by 7 bases, with 12 bases between. The germline V gene encodes CDR1 SGHVS and CDR2 FNYEAQ. The length of the CDR3 is 12 residues. CDR3 nucleotide sequence: TGTGCCAGCAGCACCGACACGGGGGAGCAGTACGTC. Encoded protein: CASSTDTGEQYV.

This clonotype appeared a few times. The chain carries TRBV12-3 or TRBV12-4 and TRBJ1-3; no clear D gene. Trimming removed 6 bases at V and 0 bases at J, with 9 bases between. CDR3 length: 14 residues. The CDR3 region has the DNA TGTGCCAGCAGCCCACTGCACTCTGGAAACACCATATATTTT. As protein: CASSPLHSGNTIYF.

This chain joins TRBV29-1 and TRBJ2-7; TRBD1 matches 7 bases. CDR1 is SQVTM and CDR2 is ANQGSEA in the germline V gene. The CDR3 is 14 residues long. Trimming cost V 5 bases and J 2 bases; bases outside gene matches: 9. The CDR3 bases are TGCAGCGTTTTTACAGGGGCTCCTGCCTACGAGCAGTACTTC. Amino acid sequence: CSVFTGAPAYEQYF.

V is TRBV6-6 and J is TRBJ2-5, with 8 bases matching TRBD2. The CDR3 has 13 residues. Germline CDR1 reads MNHNY; CDR2 reads SVGAGI (reference sequence). Trimming at V came to 2 bases and at J to 5 bases, leaving 1 base not matched to a gene. CDR3 amino acids: CASSYTSGETQYF. The CDR3 DNA sequence: TGTGCCAGCAGTTACACTAGCGGCGAGACCCAGTACTTC.

This clonotype has just a few counts. The J gene is TRBJ2-7, the V gene TRBV6-2 or TRBV6-3, with 7 bases matching TRBD2. Germline V lookup: CDR1 MNHEY, CDR2 SVGEGT. Losses at the gene ends were 4 bases for V and 2 bases for J; bases not matched to a gene: 8. This CDR3 has 15 residues. The CDR3 nucleotides are TGTGCCAGCAGTTCCCATTCTAGCGGAACCTACGAGCAGTACGTC. The encoded protein is CASSSHSSGTYEQYV.

This clonotype was seen a few times. V gene TRBV5-1 combines with J gene TRBJ1-1; 9 bases agree with TRBD1. CDR3 length: 15 amino acids. CDR1 and CDR2 (germline): SGHRS, YFSETQ. The V gene end was trimmed by 4 bases and the J gene end by 5 bases; junction bases not matched to a gene: 9. Here the CDR3 DNA reads TGCGCCAGCAGCGCCGGAGGGACAGGGTATACTGAAGCTTTCTTT. Its translation is CASSAGGTGYTEAFF.